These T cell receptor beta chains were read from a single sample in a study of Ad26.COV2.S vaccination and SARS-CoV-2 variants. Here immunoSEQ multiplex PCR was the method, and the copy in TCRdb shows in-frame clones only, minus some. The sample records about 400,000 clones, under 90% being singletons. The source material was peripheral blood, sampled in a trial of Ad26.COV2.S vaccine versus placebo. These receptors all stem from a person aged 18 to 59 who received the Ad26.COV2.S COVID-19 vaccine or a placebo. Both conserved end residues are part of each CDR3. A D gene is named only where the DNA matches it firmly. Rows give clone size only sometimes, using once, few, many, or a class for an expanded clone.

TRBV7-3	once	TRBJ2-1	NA	TGTGCCAGCAGCTTAATCCCCCACGGGGCTTACAATGAGCAGTTCTTC	CASSLIPHGAYNEQFF
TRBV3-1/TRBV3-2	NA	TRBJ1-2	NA	TGTGCCAGCAGCCAAATCTCCGGTAGGGCGACTAACTATGGCTACACCTTC	CASSQISGRATNYGYTF
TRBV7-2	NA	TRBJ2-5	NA	TGTGCCAGCAGCCCCGTAGCACTGCTGAGGTTCGAAGAAGCCCAGTACTTC	CASSPVALLRFEEAQYF
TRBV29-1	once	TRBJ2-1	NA	TGCAGCGTTGAAGAGGCAGCGGAGTATGGGTACAATGAGCAGTTCTTC	CSVEEAAEYGYNEQFF
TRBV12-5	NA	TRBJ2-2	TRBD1	TGTGCTAGTGGCCCCGGACAGGGCATCGTCGCCGGGGAGCTGTTTTTT	CASGPGQGIVAGELFF
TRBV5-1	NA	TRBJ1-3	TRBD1	TGCGCCAGCAGCGCGGAACAGGGGGCTGGAAACACCATATATTTT	CASSAEQGAGNTIYF
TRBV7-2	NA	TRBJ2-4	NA	TGTGCCAGCAGCTTAGATGGCCAGAGGTACGGCAAAAACATTCAGTACTTC	CASSLDGQRYGKNIQYF
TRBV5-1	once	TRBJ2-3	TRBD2	TGCGCCAGCGATAGGGTAGCGGGAGCACCTAGCACAGATACGCAGTATTTT	CASDRVAGAPSTDTQYF
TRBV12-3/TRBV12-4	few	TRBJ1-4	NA	TGTGCCAGCAGTATTTACGGAAAACTGTTTTTT	CASSIYGKLFF
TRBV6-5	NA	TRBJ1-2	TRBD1	TGTGCCAGCAGTAAACCGGGACAGGGACTGGCGGGCTACACCTTC	CASSKPGQGLAGYTF
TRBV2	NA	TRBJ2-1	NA	TGTGCCAGTACAATATACCGGTTGGGGAATGAGCAGTTCTTC	CASTIYRLGNEQFF
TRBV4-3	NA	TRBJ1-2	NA	TGCGCCAGCAGCCAAGGGACGTGGGGGAATGGCTACACCTTC	CASSQGTWGNGYTF
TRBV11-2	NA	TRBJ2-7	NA	TGTGCCAGCAGGCCCCTCCGACGCGAAGTGCGTCGGGGCACCTACGAGCAGTACTTC	CASRPLRREVRRGTYEQYF
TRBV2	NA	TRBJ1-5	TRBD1	TGTGCCAGCAGTGAGGGGACAGTGATTAGCAATCAGCCCCAGCATTTT	CASSEGTVISNQPQHF
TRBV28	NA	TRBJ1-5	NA	TGTGCCAGCCACCCTTCTTTGGCAGGGATTAGCAATCAGCCCCAGCATTTT	CASHPSLAGISNQPQHF
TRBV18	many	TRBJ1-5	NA	TGTGCCAGCTCACCACGGGGAGATGGCAATCAGCCCCAGCATTTT	CASSPRGDGNQPQHF
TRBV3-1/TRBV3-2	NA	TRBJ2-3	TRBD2	TGTGCCAGCAGCCAAGCGCTAGCGGGGGGTAGACAGACAGATACGCAGTATTTT	CASSQALAGGRQTDTQYF
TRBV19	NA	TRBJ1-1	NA	TGTGCCAGTACCCCGGGGGGGTGGACTGAAGCTTTCTTT	CASTPGGWTEAFF
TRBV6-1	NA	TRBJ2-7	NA	TGTGCCAGCAGTGAACTGGGGTTCGGGGAGCAGTACTTC	CASSELGFGEQYF
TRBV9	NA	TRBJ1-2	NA	TGTGCCAGCAGCGTATCGGACAACTATGGCTACACCTTC	CASSVSDNYGYTF
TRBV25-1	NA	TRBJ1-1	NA	TGTGCCAGCAGTAGCTACAAGAACACTGAAGCTTTCTTT	CASSSYKNTEAFF
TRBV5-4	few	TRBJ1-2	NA	TGTGCCAGCAGCCGTCTCGCAGAGGACTATGGCTACACCTTC	CASSRLAEDYGYTF
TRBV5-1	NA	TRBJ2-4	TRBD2	TGCGCCAGCAGCTTGGGCAGACTAGCGGAGTTAGCCAAAAACATTCAGTACTTC	CASSLGRLAELAKNIQYF